This T cell receptor beta chain was profiled in a study of cytomegalovirus exposure and HLA in healthy donors. Study conclusions and caveats: Some TCR beta chains (more than 150 of them) were listed as cytomegalovirus-associated. Analyses of presence and absence presupposed an approximately uniform sequencing depth across donors.

This clone was found many times. The antigen is undetermined. The PCR had 60 Vbeta and 13 Jbeta primers. Clones were read by immunoSEQ multiplex PCR, and TCRdb kept only the in-frame ones, dropping some. The table lists about 120,000 clones, about 16% of them singletons, with under 2.5% in the top ten. Germline CDR1 SGHRS, CDR2 YFSETQ. This CDR3 is 17 amino acids long. J lost 4 bases, V lost 3 bases, and 13 bases had no gene match. The sequenced material came from PBMCs. The chain is built from TRBV5-1 and TRBJ2-3; TRBD2 matches 8 bases. The clonotype was recovered from a woman aged 18 to 35 in good health and CMV-seronegative. CDR3 sequence (DNA): TGCGCCAGCAGCTCACTTACTAGCGGCCGAGGGGCAGATACGCAGTATTTT. This gives the protein CASSSLTSGRGADTQYF.